The clone carrying this TCR beta chain appeared many times. The target antigen is unknown. This specimen comes from a study of metastatic and nonmetastatic thyroid tumors. Findings and limits, study-wide: Significantly higher TCR beta diversity was reportedly seen in malignant thyroid tumors than benign nodules, in blood and tumor.

The CDR3 has 16 residues. Unmatched junction bases numbered 9, after V lost 5 bases and J lost 5 bases. In germline, CDR1 is SGHTA, CDR2 FQGTGA. TCRdb reprocessed the PCR reads using MiXCR. The sample lists some 64,000 clones, under 5% seen once, with about 22% in the top ten. Patients were all untreated before their thyroid surgery. This chain connects TRBV7-3 to TRBJ2-3, with TRBD2 matching 11 bases. This clonotype was obtained from a female donor with papillary thyroid cancer or a benign thyroid nodule (not recorded which). Some clones in this sample may be carry-over from other donors' samples. The sample was blood. The CDR3 sequence: CASSLQLAGDIDTQYF. The CDR3 region has the DNA TGTGCCAGCAGCCTCCAACTAGCGGGAGACATAGATACGCAGTATTTT.